The clone carrying this T cell receptor (beta chain) appeared a few times. Its antigen is currently unknown. Documented time point: persistent/refractory GD, antithyroid drugs over 5 years with positive TRAb. From PBMCs, RNA was extracted and then used to make the TCR library. The record originates from a study of regulatory T cells in long-lasting Graves disease. Study-wide results and caveats: Having few samples may have compromised the accuracy.

Combining iRepertoire HTBI primers with Arm-PCR of CDR3 regions, the authors built TCR beta libraries. Using its own MiXCR run on the multiplex PCR reads, TCRdb lists one record per CDR3 protein. The sample holds 300,000 to 350,000 distinct CDR3 sequences; around 20% are singletons and the top ten take just under 30%. The CDR3 is 12 amino acids. Trimming took 8 bases from V and 8 from J, leaving 12 bases between them. The specimen was peripheral blood mononuclear cells (PBMCs), collected when the disease was refractory, from a patient treated with antithyroid drugs. The sequence was collected from a female donor with Graves disease. V is TRBV12-3 or TRBV12-4 and J is TRBJ2-2; D gene unclear. The CDR3 DNA is TGTGCCAGCGGGTCAAAGTGGGGGGAGCTGTTTTTT. It is translated as CASGSKWGELFF.